This T cell receptor beta chain was profiled in a study of shared clonotypes between healthy human individuals. Study-level findings and limits: The sampled material consisted only of blood, and tissue repertoires are likely to differ.

Trimming removed 4 bases at V and 7 bases at J, with 13 bases between. Germline V gene lookup returns CDR1 SNHLY and CDR2 FYNNEI. The CDR3 contains 14 residues. Concerning this clone: Its antigen is not identified.

The run depth of the assay was deep. Profiling relied on immunoSEQ multiplex PCR, and the TCRdb table lists in-frame clones only, not all of them. The sample shows millions of clones, approximately 94% of them seen only once. Positively selected for CCR7, the CD45RO-negative cells used as naive CD8 cells excluded terminally differentiated effector memory CD45RA+ cells. Adult donors, all healthy and HIV-negative, had no recent acute infections or vaccinations. Sequenced: naive CD8+ T cells sorted from blood. The genes are TRBV2 and TRBJ2-2; D might be TRBD2 (5 bases). This TCR was sampled from a man between 18 and 29 years old in good health. In DNA, the CDR3 is TGTGCCAGCAGTGGACCTAGCCTGGTCGGGGAGCTGTTTTTT. Its translation: CASSGPSLVGELFF. The full variable domain, with the rest looked up from reference TRBV2 and TRBJ2-2, is EPEVTQTPSHQVTQMGQEVILRCVPISNHLYFYWYRQILGQKVEFLVSFYNNEISEKSEIFDDQFSVERPDGSNFTLKIRSTKLEDSAMYFCASSGPSLVGELFFGEGSRLTVL.